The rows below give T cell receptor beta chains drawn from one sample of a study of cytomegalovirus exposure and HLA in healthy donors. The method was immunoSEQ multiplex PCR; TCRdb's version includes in-frame clones alone and lacks a portion of them. Listed are over 60,000 clones; 7.5% to 8% falls within the top ten. Sequenced material: PBMCs. The receptor source for this set is a female donor in good health and CMV-seropositive. Each CDR3 is given with its conserved first and last residue. The D gene is left open where the match is weak.

>TRBD1|TRBJ1-1|TRBV30
CAWSFLYRGEINEAFF
TGTGCCTGGAGTTTCCTCTACAGGGGGGAGATAAATGAAGCTTTCTTT
>TRBD2|TRBJ2-2|TRBV5-1
CASTLRGGPGELFF
TGCGCCAGCACACTCCGGGGGGGCCCCGGGGAGCTGTTTTTT
>-|TRBJ2-7|TRBV5-4
CASSLWETQHYEQYF
TGTGCCAGCAGCTTGTGGGAGACCCAACACTACGAGCAGTACTTC
>-|TRBJ1-6|TRBV19
CASSQGSGNNSPLHF
TGTGCCAGTAGTCAGGGGTCGGGCAATAATTCACCCCTCCACTTT
>-|TRBJ2-1|TRBV5-1
CASSQGQYYNEQFF
TGCGCCAGCAGCCAAGGACAGTATTACAATGAGCAGTTCTTC
>TRBD1|TRBJ2-7|TRBV11-2
CASSSGQGAYEQYF
TGTGCCAGCAGCTCCGGACAGGGGGCCTACGAGCAGTACTTC
>TRBD2|TRBJ2-1|TRBV9
CASGGKAGGPNEQFF
TGTGCCAGCGGAGGTAAAGCGGGAGGGCCAAATGAGCAGTTCTTC
>-|TRBJ1-4|TRBV5-5
CASSFSGQYEKLFF
TGTGCCAGCAGCTTTTCAGGACAGTATGAAAAACTGTTTTTT
>-|TRBJ2-1|TRBV5-1
CASSTPSSGFYNEQFF
TGCGCCAGCAGCACCCCCAGTAGCGGATTCTACAATGAGCAGTTCTTC
>-|TRBJ1-1|TRBV7-9
CASSLTTAPGTEAFF
TGTGCCAGCAGCTTAACGACAGCCCCTGGCACTGAAGCTTTCTTT
>TRBD1|TRBJ2-1|TRBV4-1
CASSQVGTGYNEQFF
TGCGCCAGCAGCCAAGTAGGGACAGGGTACAATGAGCAGTTCTTC
>TRBD1|TRBJ1-4|TRBV18
CASSPSLTGVGEKLFF
TGTGCCAGCTCACCTTCGTTGACAGGGGTGGGTGAAAAACTGTTTTTT
>TRBD2|TRBJ2-5|TRBV5-1
CASNQWGGETQYF
TGCGCCAGCAACCAATGGGGGGGAGAGACCCAGTACTTC
>-|TRBJ1-1|TRBV10-3
CAISESPGGYTEAFF
TGTGCCATCAGTGAGTCGCCGGGAGGGTACACTGAAGCTTTCTTT
>-|TRBJ2-2|TRBV5-1
CASSWTLNTGELFF
TGCGCCAGCAGCTGGACACTGAACACCGGGGAGCTGTTTTTT
>-|TRBJ1-5|TRBV19
CASSPTGSNQPQHF
TGTGCCAGTAGTCCCACCGGGAGCAATCAGCCCCAGCATTTT
>-|TRBJ1-1|TRBV9
CASSEGGTKAFF
TGTGCCAGCAGCGAGGGGGGGACGAAGGCTTTCTTT
>-|TRBJ1-5|TRBV2
CASSEGQLLQPQHF
TGTGCCAGCAGTGAAGGACAGCTACTCCAGCCCCAGCATTTT
>-|TRBJ2-5|TRBV28
CASTPISQETQYF
TGTGCCAGCACCCCGATCAGCCAAGAGACCCAGTACTTC
>-|TRBJ1-2|TRBV5-1
CASSLDTPGGYGYTF
TGCGCCAGCAGCTTGGACACACCTGGGGGGTATGGCTACACCTTC